The rows below give T cell receptor beta chains drawn from one sample of a study of shared clonotypes between healthy human individuals. Profiling relied on immunoSEQ multiplex PCR, and the TCRdb table lists in-frame clones only, not all of them. The sample lists approximately 400,000 clones, just over 95% occurring once. Material: memory CD8+ T cells sorted from blood. The source is a man aged 25 to 40 in good health. Each CDR3 is given with its conserved first and last residue. D genes are given only for firm matches.

>-|TRBV30|TRBJ1-2
TGTGCCTGGAGTATCTCAGGGAGCTATGGCTACACCTTC
CAWSISGSYGYTF
>-|TRBV2|TRBJ1-1
TGTGCCAGCAAGCAGAGAGGGACGAACACTGAAGCTTTCTTT
CASKQRGTNTEAFF
>-|TRBV10-3|TRBJ1-5
TGTGCCATCAGCTCTGGACCTAGCAATCAGCCCCAGCATTTT
CAISSGPSNQPQHF
>-|TRBV2|TRBJ1-1
TGTGCCAGCAGTGTTCTTAGGGGAGCTTTCTTT
CASSVLRGAFF
>-|TRBV29-1|TRBJ1-1
TGCAGCGTTGAGGTTCGCGCAGTGAACACTGAAGCTTTCTTT
CSVEVRAVNTEAFF
>-|TRBV6-6|TRBJ1-2
TGTGCCAGCAGTTACGCCACGGACTATGGCTACACCTTC
CASSYATDYGYTF
>-|TRBV19|TRBJ1-1
TGTGCCAGTAGTAGCAGGGTTGTCACTGAAGCTTTCTTT
CASSSRVVTEAFF
>-|TRBV2|TRBJ2-3
TGTGCCAGCACCCCAACCCACACAGATACGCAGTATTTT
CASTPTHTDTQYF
>-|TRBV2|TRBJ2-1
TGTGCCAGCAGTGAAGCGAGCTCCTACAATGAGCAGTTCTTC
CASSEASSYNEQFF
>-|TRBV28|TRBJ2-3
TGTGCCAGCAGTTTACGAACCCATGGCACAGATACGCAGTATTTT
CASSLRTHGTDTQYF
>TRBD1|TRBV9|TRBJ2-2
TGTGCCAGCAGCGTAGATGGGTGGGGGACAGGGGCCAGCGGGGAGCTGTTTTTT
CASSVDGWGTGASGELFF
>-|TRBV19|TRBJ2-1
TGTGCCAGTAGCCCTTCACCCGGACTTCTAAAGTTCTTC
CASSPSPGLLKFF
>TRBD1|TRBV20-1|TRBJ1-1
TGCAGTGCCAAACTAGGGACAGTCCCACCCTTT
CSAKLGTVPPF
>TRBD2|TRBV5-1|TRBJ2-3
TGCGCCAGCAGCTTTGGGACTAGCGGGAGCACAGATACGCAGTATTTT
CASSFGTSGSTDTQYF
>-|TRBV6-5|TRBJ2-3
TGTGCCAGCAGTCGACTATTCACAGATACGCAGTATTTT
CASSRLFTDTQYF
>TRBD1|TRBV29-1|TRBJ2-7
TGCAGCGTTGCAGGGGGCTCCTACGAGCAGTACTTC
CSVAGGSYEQYF
>-|TRBV18|TRBJ1-5
TGTGCCAGCTCACCGGGTCATAGCAATCAGCCCCAGCATTTT
CASSPGHSNQPQHF
>-|TRBV6-1|TRBJ2-5
TGTGCCAGCAGTGTCTCACTTACAGGGTGGGGCGAAGAGACCCAGTACTTC
CASSVSLTGWGEETQYF
>TRBD1|TRBV10-3|TRBJ2-7
TGTGCCATCAGTGAATCCGGGACAGGGGGCGAGTACGAGCAGTACTTC
CAISESGTGGEYEQYF
>TRBD2|TRBV10-3|TRBJ2-3
TGTGCCATCAGTATCTATAGCGGGAGGAGCACAGATACGCAGTATTTT
CAISIYSGRSTDTQYF
>-|TRBV5-1|TRBJ2-7
TGCGCCAGCAGCTTGGTCGGAGGGGGCGACGAGCAGTACTTC
CASSLVGGGDEQYF
>-|TRBV28|TRBJ2-7
TGTGCCAGCACCTCCTGGCGGCATGGGTACGAGCAGTACTTC
CASTSWRHGYEQYF